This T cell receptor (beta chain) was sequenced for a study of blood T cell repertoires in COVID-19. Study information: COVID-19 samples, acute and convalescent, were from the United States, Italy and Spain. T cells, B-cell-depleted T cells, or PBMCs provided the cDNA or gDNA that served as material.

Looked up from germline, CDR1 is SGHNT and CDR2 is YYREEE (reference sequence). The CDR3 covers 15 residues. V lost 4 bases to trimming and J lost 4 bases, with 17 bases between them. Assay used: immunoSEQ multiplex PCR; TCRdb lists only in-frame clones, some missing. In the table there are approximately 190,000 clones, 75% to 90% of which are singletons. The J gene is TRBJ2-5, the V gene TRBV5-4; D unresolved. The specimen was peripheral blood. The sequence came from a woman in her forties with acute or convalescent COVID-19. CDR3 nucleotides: TGTGCCAGCAGCCCAGACGTTGGCGGTAGAGAGACCCAGTACTTC. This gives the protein CASSPDVGGRETQYF.